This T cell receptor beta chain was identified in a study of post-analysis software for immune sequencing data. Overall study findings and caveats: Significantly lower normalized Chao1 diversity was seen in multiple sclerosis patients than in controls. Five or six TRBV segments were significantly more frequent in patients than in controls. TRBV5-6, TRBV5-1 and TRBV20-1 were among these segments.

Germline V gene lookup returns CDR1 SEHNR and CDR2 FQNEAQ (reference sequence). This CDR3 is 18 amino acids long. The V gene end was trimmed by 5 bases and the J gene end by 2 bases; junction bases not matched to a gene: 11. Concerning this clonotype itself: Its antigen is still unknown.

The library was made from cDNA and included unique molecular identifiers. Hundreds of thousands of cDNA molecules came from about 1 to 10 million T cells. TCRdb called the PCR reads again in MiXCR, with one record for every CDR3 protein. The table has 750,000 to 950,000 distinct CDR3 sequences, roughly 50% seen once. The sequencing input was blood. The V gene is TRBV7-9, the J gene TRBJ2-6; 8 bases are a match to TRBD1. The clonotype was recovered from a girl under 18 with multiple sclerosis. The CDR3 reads CASSLRTGWLAGANVLTF. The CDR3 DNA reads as TGTGCCAGCAGCCTGCGGACAGGGTGGCTCGCTGGGGCCAACGTCCTGACTTTC.